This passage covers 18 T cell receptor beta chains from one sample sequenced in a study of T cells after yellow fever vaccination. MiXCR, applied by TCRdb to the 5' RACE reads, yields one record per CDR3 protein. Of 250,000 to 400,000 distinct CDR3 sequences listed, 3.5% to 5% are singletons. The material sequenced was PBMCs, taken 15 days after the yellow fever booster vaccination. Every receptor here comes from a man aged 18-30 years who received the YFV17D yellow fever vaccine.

The DNA for the CDR3 is TGTGCCAGCAGCTCGGGACTAGCGGGGGATCAGCAGTTCTTC. Protein sequence: CASSSGLAGDQQFF. The chain combines TRBV5-4 with TRBJ2-1; 14 bases match TRBD2. The CDR3 loop spans 14 amino acids. The germline gives CDR1 SGHNT, CDR2 YYREEE (reference sequence). J lost 11 bases, V lost 3 bases, and 4 bases had no gene match.

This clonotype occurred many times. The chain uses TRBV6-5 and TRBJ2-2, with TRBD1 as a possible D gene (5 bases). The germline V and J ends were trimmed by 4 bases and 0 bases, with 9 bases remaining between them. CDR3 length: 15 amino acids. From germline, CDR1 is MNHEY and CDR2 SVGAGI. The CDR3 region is CASSWGTANTGELFF. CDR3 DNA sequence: TGTGCCAGCAGTTGGGGCACCGCGAACACCGGGGAGCTGTTTTTT.

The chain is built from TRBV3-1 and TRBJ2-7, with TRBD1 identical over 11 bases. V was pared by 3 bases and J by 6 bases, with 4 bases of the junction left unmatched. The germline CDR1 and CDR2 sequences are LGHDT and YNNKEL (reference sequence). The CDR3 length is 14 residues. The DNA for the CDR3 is TGTGCCAGCAGCCACGGACAGGGGGCGTCCGAGCAGTACGTC. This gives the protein CASSHGQGASEQYV.

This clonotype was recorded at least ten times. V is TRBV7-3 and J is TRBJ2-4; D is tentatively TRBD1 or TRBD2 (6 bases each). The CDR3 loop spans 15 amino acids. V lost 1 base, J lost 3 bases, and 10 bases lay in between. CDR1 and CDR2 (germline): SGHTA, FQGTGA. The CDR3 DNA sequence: TGTGCCAGCAGCTTAAAGGGGGGCGGCAAAAACATTCAGTACTTC. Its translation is CASSLKGGGKNIQYF. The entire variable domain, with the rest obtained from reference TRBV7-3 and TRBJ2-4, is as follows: GAGVSQTPSNKVTEKGKYVELRCDPISGHTALYWYRQSLGQGPEFLIYFQGTGAADDSGLPNDRFFAVRPEGSVSTLKIQRTERGDSAVYLCASSLKGGGKNIQYFGAGTRLSVL.

The CDR3 sequence: CASSANFVFLVGEQFF. CDR3 DNA: TGTGCCAGCAGTGCGAATTTTGTCTTCCTGGTCGGTGAGCAGTTCTTC. The J gene is TRBJ2-1, the V gene TRBV6-1; D gene unclear. The length of the CDR3 is 16 residues. V lost 4 bases and J 9 bases, leaving 22 bases between the germline ends. Germline V gene lookup returns CDR1 MNHNS and CDR2 SASEGT.

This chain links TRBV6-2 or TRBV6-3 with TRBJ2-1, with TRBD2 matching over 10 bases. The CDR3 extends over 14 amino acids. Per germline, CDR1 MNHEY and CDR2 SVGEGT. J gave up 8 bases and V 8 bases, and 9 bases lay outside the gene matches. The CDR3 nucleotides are TGTGCCAGCTGTAGCGGGGGGCTTCTCGATGAGCAGTTCTTC. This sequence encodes CASCSGGLLDEQFF.

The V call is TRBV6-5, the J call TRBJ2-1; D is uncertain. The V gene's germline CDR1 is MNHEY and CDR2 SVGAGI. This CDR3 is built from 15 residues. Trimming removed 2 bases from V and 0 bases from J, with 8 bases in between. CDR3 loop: CASSYAVSSYNEQFF. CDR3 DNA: TGTGCCAGCAGTTACGCCGTGAGCTCCTACAATGAGCAGTTCTTC.

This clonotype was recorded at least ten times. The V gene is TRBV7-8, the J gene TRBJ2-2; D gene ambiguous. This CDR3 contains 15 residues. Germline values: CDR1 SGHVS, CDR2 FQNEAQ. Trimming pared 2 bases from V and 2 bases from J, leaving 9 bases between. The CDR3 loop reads CASSLLGLNTGELFF. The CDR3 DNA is TGTGCCAGCAGCTTACTGGGCTTAAACACCGGGGAGCTGTTTTTT.

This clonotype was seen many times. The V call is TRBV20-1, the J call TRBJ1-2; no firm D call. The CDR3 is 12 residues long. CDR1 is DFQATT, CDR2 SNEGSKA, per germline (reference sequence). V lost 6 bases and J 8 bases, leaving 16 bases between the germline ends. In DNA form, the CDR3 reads TGCAGTGCCGCGGACCTATTCACGGGCTACACCTTC. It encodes CSAADLFTGYTF.

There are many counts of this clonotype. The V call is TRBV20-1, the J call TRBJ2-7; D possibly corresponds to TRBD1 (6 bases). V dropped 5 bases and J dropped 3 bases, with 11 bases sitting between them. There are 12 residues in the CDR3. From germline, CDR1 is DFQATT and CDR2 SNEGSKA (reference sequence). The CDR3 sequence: CSAGRGYYEQYV. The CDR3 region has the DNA TGCAGTGCTGGCAGGGGTTACTACGAGCAGTACGTC.

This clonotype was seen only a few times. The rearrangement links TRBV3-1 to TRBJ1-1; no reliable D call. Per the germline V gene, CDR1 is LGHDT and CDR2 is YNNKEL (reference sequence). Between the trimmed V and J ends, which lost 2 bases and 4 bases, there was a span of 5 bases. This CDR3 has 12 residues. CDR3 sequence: CASSQRGTEAFF. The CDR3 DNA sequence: TGTGCCAGCAGCCAAAGAGGCACTGAAGCTTTCTTT.

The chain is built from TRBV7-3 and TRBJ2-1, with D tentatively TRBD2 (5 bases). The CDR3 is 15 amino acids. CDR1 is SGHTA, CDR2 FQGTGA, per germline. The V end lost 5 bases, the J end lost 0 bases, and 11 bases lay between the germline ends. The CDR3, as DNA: TGTGCCAGCAGCGCCATGGGGAGCTCCTACAATGAGCAGTTCTTC. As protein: CASSAMGSSYNEQFF.

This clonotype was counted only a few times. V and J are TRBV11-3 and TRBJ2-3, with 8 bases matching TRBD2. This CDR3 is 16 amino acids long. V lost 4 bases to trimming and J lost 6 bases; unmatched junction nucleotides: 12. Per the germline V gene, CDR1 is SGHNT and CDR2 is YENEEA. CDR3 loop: CASSSSSGAPGDTQYF. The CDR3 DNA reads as TGTGCCAGCAGCTCGAGTAGCGGGGCTCCGGGCGATACGCAGTATTTT.

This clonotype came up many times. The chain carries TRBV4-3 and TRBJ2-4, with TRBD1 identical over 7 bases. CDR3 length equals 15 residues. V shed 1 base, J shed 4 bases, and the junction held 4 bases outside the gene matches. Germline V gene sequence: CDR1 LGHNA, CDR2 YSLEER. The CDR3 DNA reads TGCGCCAGCAGCCAAGCGGGACAGTCAAAAAACATTCAGTACTTC. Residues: CASSQAGQSKNIQYF.

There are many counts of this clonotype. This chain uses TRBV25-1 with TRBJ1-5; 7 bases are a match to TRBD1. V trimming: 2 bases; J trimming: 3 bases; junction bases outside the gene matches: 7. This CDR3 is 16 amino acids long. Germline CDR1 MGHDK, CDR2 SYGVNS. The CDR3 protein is CASSEMGRGFNQPQHF. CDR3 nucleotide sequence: TGTGCCAGCAGTGAAATGGGCAGGGGGTTCAATCAGCCCCAGCATTTT.

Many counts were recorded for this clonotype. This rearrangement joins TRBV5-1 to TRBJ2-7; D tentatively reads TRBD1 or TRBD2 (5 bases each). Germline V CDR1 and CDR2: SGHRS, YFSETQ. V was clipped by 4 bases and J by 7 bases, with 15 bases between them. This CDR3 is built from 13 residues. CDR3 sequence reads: CASSPAGTAEQYV. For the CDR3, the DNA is TGCGCCAGCAGCCCGGCTGGGACCGCTGAGCAGTACGTC.

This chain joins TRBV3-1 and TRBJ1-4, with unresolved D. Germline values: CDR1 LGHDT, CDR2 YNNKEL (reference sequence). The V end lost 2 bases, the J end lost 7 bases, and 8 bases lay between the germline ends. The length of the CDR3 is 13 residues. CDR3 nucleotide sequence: TGTGCCAGCAGCCAAACTCTGGGTGAAAAACTGTTTTTT. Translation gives CASSQTLGEKLFF. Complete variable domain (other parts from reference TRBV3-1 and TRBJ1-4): DTAVSQTPKYLVTQMGNDKSIKCEQNLGHDTMYWYKQDSKKFLKIMFSYNNKELIINETVPNRFSPKSPDKAHLNLHINSLELGDSAVYFCASSQTLGEKLFFGSGTQLSVL.

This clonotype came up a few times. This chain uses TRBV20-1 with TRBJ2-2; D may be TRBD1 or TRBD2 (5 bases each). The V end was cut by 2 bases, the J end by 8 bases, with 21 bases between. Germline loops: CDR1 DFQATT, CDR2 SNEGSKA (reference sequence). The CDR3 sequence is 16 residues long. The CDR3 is CSARPPGTANIGELFF. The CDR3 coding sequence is TGCAGTGCTAGACCACCCGGGACCGCCAACATAGGGGAGCTGTTTTTT.